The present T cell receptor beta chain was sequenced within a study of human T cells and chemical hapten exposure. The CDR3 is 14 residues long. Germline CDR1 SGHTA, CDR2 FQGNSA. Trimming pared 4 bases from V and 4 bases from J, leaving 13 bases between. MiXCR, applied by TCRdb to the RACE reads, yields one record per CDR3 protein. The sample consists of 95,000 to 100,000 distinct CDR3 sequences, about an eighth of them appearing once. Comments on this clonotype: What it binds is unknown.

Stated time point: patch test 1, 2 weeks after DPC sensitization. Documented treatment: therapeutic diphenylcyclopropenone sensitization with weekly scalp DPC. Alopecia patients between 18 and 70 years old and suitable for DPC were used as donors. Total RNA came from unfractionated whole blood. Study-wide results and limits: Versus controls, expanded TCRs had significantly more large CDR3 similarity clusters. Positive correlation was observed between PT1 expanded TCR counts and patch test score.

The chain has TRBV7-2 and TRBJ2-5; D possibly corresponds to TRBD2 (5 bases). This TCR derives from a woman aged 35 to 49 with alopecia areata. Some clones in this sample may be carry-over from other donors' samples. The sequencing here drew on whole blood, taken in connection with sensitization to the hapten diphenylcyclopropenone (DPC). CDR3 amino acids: CASSSYEGAETQYF. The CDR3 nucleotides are TGTGCCAGCAGCTCATACGAGGGCGCAGAGACCCAGTACTTC.